A selection of T cell receptor beta chains follows, all from one sample in a study of blood T cell repertoires in COVID-19. Sequencing was performed with immunoSEQ multiplex PCR; in TCRdb, only in-frame clones are kept and a portion is missing. Seen here are some 250,000 clones, around 85% observed once, and the top ten hold about 2.9%. Sequenced input: peripheral blood. All receptors derive from a woman aged 30 to 39 who had recovered from COVID-19. The CDR3 runs from the conserved cysteine through the conserved F or W. A D gene is named only where the DNA matches it firmly. Clone size appears in some rows only: once, few, many, or a class for an expanded clone.

cdr3_length,v_call,d_call,j_call,clone_size,cdr3_aa,cdr3_nt
13,TRBV29-1,.,TRBJ1-1,.,CSLGKIMNTEAFF,TGCAGCCTAGGCAAAATCATGAACACTGAAGCTTTCTTT
15,TRBV7-9,TRBD1,TRBJ2-7,.,CASSFGQGFVDEQYF,TGTGCCAGCAGCTTCGGACAGGGTTTCGTCGACGAGCAGTACTTC
16,TRBV5-6,TRBD1,TRBJ1-6,.,CASSLVVGTGVSPLHF,TGTGCCAGCAGCTTGGTTGTCGGGACAGGGGTTTCACCCCTCCACTTT
15,TRBV29-1,TRBD2,TRBJ2-1,.,CSSGTSGGANNEQFF,TGCAGCTCCGGGACTAGCGGGGGGGCTAACAATGAGCAGTTCTTC
13,TRBV18,.,TRBJ1-2,.,CASSAKDNYGYTF,TGTGCCAGCTCCGCTAAAGATAACTATGGCTACACCTTC
17,TRBV27,.,TRBJ2-5,.,CASSLSRGLAAQETQYF,TGTGCCAGCAGTTTATCTCGGGGTTTAGCGGCTCAAGAGACCCAGTACTTC
14,TRBV5-1,.,TRBJ2-5,once,CASRSLEGSKTQYF,TGCGCCAGCAGATCGTTGGAGGGGTCGAAGACCCAGTACTTC
16,TRBV3-1/TRBV3-2,.,TRBJ2-1,.,CASSQDGSGAYNEQFF,TGTGCCAGCAGCCAAGATGGGTCAGGGGCATACAATGAGCAGTTCTTC
15,TRBV30,.,TRBJ1-2,.,CAWSHGGTANYGYTF,TGTGCCTGGAGTCACGGGGGGACCGCTAACTATGGCTACACCTTC
15,TRBV2,TRBD2,TRBJ2-7,.,CASSATSGGGYEQYF,TGTGCCAGCAGTGCTACTAGCGGGGGCGGCTACGAGCAGTACTTC
13,TRBV19,.,TRBJ1-2,.,CATYGTAGEGYTF,TGTGCCACTTACGGGACTGCGGGGGAAGGCTACACCTTC
17,TRBV5-1,TRBD1,TRBJ1-5,.,CASSPDLLGQGDQPQHF,TGCGCCAGCAGCCCCGACCTGCTGGGACAGGGTGATCAGCCCCAGCATTTT
17,TRBV7-9,TRBD2,TRBJ2-3,.,CASSLVARGGSADTQYF,TGTGCCAGCAGCTTAGTGGCGCGGGGGGGCTCGGCAGATACGCAGTATTTT
17,TRBV5-5,.,TRBJ1-2,.,CASSLESSPRPRYGYTF,TGTGCCAGCAGCTTGGAGAGTAGCCCCCGCCCTAGGTATGGCTACACCTTC
13,TRBV5-1,.,TRBJ1-2,.,CASSLEGDLGYTF,TGCGCCAGCAGCTTGGAGGGGGATCTCGGCTACACCTTC
18,TRBV5-1,TRBD1,TRBJ1-1,.,CASSLEGRPGQGDTEAFF,TGCGCCAGCAGCTTGGAAGGTCGCCCGGGACAGGGAGACACTGAAGCTTTCTTT
13,TRBV4-2,.,TRBJ1-4,.,CASSQERGEKLFF,TGTGCCAGCAGCCAAGAAAGAGGTGAAAAACTGTTTTTT
16,TRBV7-6,TRBD2,TRBJ2-3,.,CASSFKRGSGGDTQYF,TGTGCCAGCAGCTTCAAGCGGGGGAGTGGTGGAGATACGCAGTATTTT
14,TRBV28,TRBD2,TRBJ2-5,.,CASSPGGREQTQYF,TGTGCCAGCAGTCCGGGGGGACGGGAGCAGACCCAGTACTTC
13,TRBV13,.,TRBJ2-1,.,CASSLRGNNEQFF,TGTGCCAGCAGCTTAAGGGGAAACAATGAGCAGTTCTTC
16,TRBV5-1,TRBD1,TRBJ2-1,.,CASSYPRDRFDNEQFF,TGCGCCAGCAGCTACCCCCGGGACAGGTTTGATAATGAGCAGTTCTTC
13,TRBV12-3/TRBV12-4,.,TRBJ2-7,.,CASSITSPYEQYF,TGTGCCAGCAGTATCACTAGCCCGTACGAGCAGTACTTC
12,TRBV3-1/TRBV3-2,.,TRBJ1-1,.,CASAPGNTEAFF,TGTGCCAGCGCACCCGGTAACACTGAAGCTTTCTTT
12,TRBV12-3/TRBV12-4,.,TRBJ2-3,.,CASVGESDTQYF,TGTGCCAGCGTAGGAGAATCAGATACGCAGTATTTT
18,TRBV14,TRBD2,TRBJ2-3,.,CASSGTSGGARDTDTQYF,TGTGCCAGCAGCGGGACTAGCGGGGGGGCCCGCGACACAGATACGCAGTATTTT
13,TRBV7-2,.,TRBJ1-1,.,CASSFTRNTEAFF,TGTGCCAGCAGCTTTACAAGAAACACTGAAGCTTTCTTT
15,TRBV5-6,TRBD1,TRBJ2-7,.,CASSLVWQGVGEQYF,TGTGCCAGCAGCTTGGTTTGGCAGGGGGTCGGCGAGCAGTACTTC
15,TRBV13,TRBD1,TRBJ2-1,.,CASSSTGTGDNEQFF,TGTGCCAGCAGCTCCACCGGGACAGGGGACAATGAGCAGTTCTTC
13,TRBV9,.,TRBJ1-2,.,CASNLGSQTGYTF,TGTGCCAGTAACCTAGGCAGCCAGACGGGCTACACCTTC
15,TRBV6-6,TRBD2,TRBJ2-2,once,CASILAGGPDGELFF,TGTGCCAGCATACTAGCGGGGGGGCCTGACGGGGAGCTGTTTTTT
12,TRBV28,.,TRBJ2-1,.,CASSPVFNEQFF,TGTGCCAGCAGTCCCGTCTTCAATGAGCAGTTCTTC
15,TRBV7-6,TRBD1,TRBJ2-5,.,CASSPPGGHQETQYF,TGTGCCAGCAGCCCACCAGGGGGCCACCAAGAGACCCAGTACTTC
17,TRBV11-2,TRBD2,TRBJ2-2,.,CASSSTITSGGPGELFF,TGTGCCAGCAGCTCCACGATTACTAGCGGGGGCCCCGGGGAGCTGTTTTTT
15,TRBV2,TRBD2,TRBJ2-1,.,CASSKQLAGGDEQFF,TGTGCCAGCAGCAAACAACTAGCGGGGGGGGATGAGCAGTTCTTC
14,TRBV7-9,.,TRBJ1-6,.,CASSLRQANSPLHF,TGTGCCAGCAGCTTACGGCAGGCTAATTCACCCCTCCACTTT
15,TRBV9,.,TRBJ2-5,.,CASSVVGQRGETQYF,TGTGCCAGCAGCGTAGTAGGGCAGCGAGGGGAGACCCAGTACTTC
13,TRBV12-3/TRBV12-4,.,TRBJ1-2,.,CASSPGTLYGYTF,TGTGCCAGCAGTCCGGGGACTTTATATGGCTACACCTTC
13,TRBV29-1,TRBD2,TRBJ2-3,.,CSVRTSGGNTQYF,TGCAGCGTTCGGACTAGCGGGGGGAATACGCAGTATTTT
15,TRBV18,.,TRBJ1-6,.,CASSPPADRSSPLHF,TGTGCCAGCTCACCACCGGCGGACAGAAGCTCACCCCTCCACTTT
14,TRBV19,TRBD1,TRBJ1-5,few,CASSQQGLYQPQHF,TGTGCCAGTAGCCAACAGGGGCTCTATCAGCCCCAGCATTTT
14,TRBV12-5,.,TRBJ1-1,.,CASGLLNRVTEAFF,TGTGCTAGTGGTTTGCTAAACAGGGTGACTGAAGCTTTCTTT
16,TRBV4-1,TRBD1,TRBJ1-6,.,CASSPPTGVINSPLHF,TGCGCCAGCAGCCCTCCTACAGGGGTTATTAATTCACCCCTCCACTTT
13,TRBV18,TRBD1,TRBJ1-1,.,CASSPVQGTEAFF,TGTGCCAGCTCACCGGTACAGGGGACTGAAGCTTTCTTT
17,TRBV20-1,TRBD1,TRBJ1-4,.,CSASVTQGGWTNEKLFF,TGCAGTGCTAGTGTAACCCAGGGGGGCTGGACTAATGAAAAACTGTTTTTT
20,TRBV13,.,TRBJ1-3,.,CASSIRVGRFSANSGNTIYF,TGTGCCAGCAGCATCAGGGTTGGTCGGTTTTCGGCTAACTCTGGAAACACCATATATTTT
16,TRBV6-5,.,TRBJ1-1,.,CASSYSKAPGNTEAFF,TGTGCCAGCAGTTACTCGAAAGCCCCTGGGAACACTGAAGCTTTCTTT
13,TRBV6-5,.,TRBJ2-2,.,CASSRQVTGELFF,TGTGCCAGCAGTCGCCAGGTTACCGGGGAGCTGTTTTTT
16,TRBV9,TRBD1,TRBJ1-4,.,CASSAQSGTANEKLFF,TGTGCCAGCAGCGCCCAATCCGGGACAGCAAATGAAAAACTGTTTTTT
13,TRBV30,TRBD1,TRBJ1-1,.,CAWSRGRGTEAFF,TGTGCCTGGAGTAGGGGGCGCGGCACTGAAGCTTTCTTT
15,TRBV5-1,TRBD2,TRBJ2-2,.,CASSLGTSGTGELFF,TGCGCCAGCAGCTTGGGGACTAGCGGGACCGGGGAGCTGTTTTTT
13,TRBV7-9,.,TRBJ2-3,once,CAAGQGMADTQYF,TGTGCCGCCGGGCAGGGAATGGCAGATACGCAGTATTTT
14,TRBV7-9,TRBD1,TRBJ1-2,.,CASSSQTGTYGYTF,TGTGCCAGCAGCTCCCAGACAGGGACCTATGGCTACACCTTC
15,TRBV7-9,TRBD1,TRBJ2-7,.,CASSSTRDRVGEQYF,TGTGCCAGCAGCTCCACCCGGGACAGGGTAGGAGAGCAGTACTTC
11,TRBV10-3,.,TRBJ1-2,.,CATRETDGYTF,TGTGCCACCCGGGAAACGGATGGCTACACCTTC